Below are 5 T cell receptor beta chains sequenced from a single sample in a study of T cell repertoires in cytomegalovirus infection. For these TCRs, the target antigens are not known. TCRdb redid the calling of the reads with MiXCR, one entry per CDR3 protein. Of hundreds of thousands of distinct CDR3 sequences listed, 25% to 30% are singletons. The sample in question was cultured PBMCs, obtained from culture after CMV antigen stimulation. The receptors derive from a human donor in good health (CMV status not recorded). Some clones in this sample may be carry-over from other donors' samples.

This rearrangement joins TRBV12-3 or TRBV12-4 to TRBJ1-5, with 7 bases identical to TRBD1. There are 14 residues in the CDR3. V trimming: 3 bases; J trimming: 5 bases; junction bases outside the gene matches: 4. CDR3 coding DNA: TGTGCCAGCAGTTTCCGGGACAGCTATCAGCCCCAGCATTTT. Its translation is CASSFRDSYQPQHF.

This clonotype was found a few times. The genes are TRBV12-3 or TRBV12-4 and TRBJ1-3, with TRBD1 matching 7 bases. V lost 3 bases, J lost 8 bases, and 4 bases stayed unmatched. The CDR3 is made up of 13 amino acids. The CDR3, as DNA: TGTGCCAGCAGTTTGACACAGGGGCACACCATATATTTT. Its protein is CASSLTQGHTIYF.

This clonotype has more than one count but fewer than ten. The chain joins TRBV7-3 to TRBJ2-6; perhaps TRBD1 as D (6 bases). The CDR3 is made up of 15 amino acids. CDR1 and CDR2 from the germline V gene are SGHTA and FQGTGA. V lost 5 bases and J lost 3, with 11 bases in between. CDR3 loop: CASSLQGYGANVLTF. DNA of the CDR3: TGTGCCAGCAGCCTACAGGGTTATGGGGCCAACGTCCTGACTTTC.

The chain recombines TRBV6-6 with TRBJ2-5; a weak D match, TRBD2 (6 bases). V lost 0 bases and J lost 5, with 13 bases in between. CDR3 size: 15 residues. CDR1 MNHNY and CDR2 SVGAGI come from the germline V gene (reference sequence). The CDR3 region is CASSYSRGRRETQYF. The DNA for the CDR3 is TGTGCCAGCAGTTACTCCCGGGGGAGACGGGAGACCCAGTACTTC.

This clonotype was seen at least ten times. The V call is TRBV7-2, the J call TRBJ2-3, with a possible D match to TRBD2 (6 bases). The CDR3 is 15 residues long. Germline V gives CDR1 SGHTA, CDR2 FQGNSA. Trimming shortened V by 1 base and J by 8 bases, and 16 bases separated the two germline ends. The CDR3 bases are TGTGCCAGCAGCTTAGGATGGCGGCTCGGGGGTACGCAGTATTTT. Residues: CASSLGWRLGGTQYF.